Reported below is one TCR beta chain. This clone has just a few counts. Its antigen is currently not known. No quality values exist for individual bases; no much larger clone is one base distant. This entry is derived from a study of persistence of HIV-infected CD4 T cells (TCRdb year 2020). As for the study more broadly: The study isolated CMV- and HIV-1 Gag-responding CD4+ T cells from ART-treated individuals to examine antigen-driven clonal expansion of HIV-1-infected cells. Participants had been on suppressive ART for a median of around 8 years. Apart from a couple of participants who underwent leukapheresis at a single time point, peripheral blood samples of up to about 180 mL were collected from participants at multiple time points. The clonality of all cells in each sorted population was assessed by TCRbeta sequencing, whereas the clonality of infected cells was assessed by proviral sequencing. For the TCR cluster analysis across participants, 8 or 9 participants were included for CMV and more than 5 participants for Gag. The investigation overall reported the following: TCR oligoclonality correlated with proviral oligoclonality within the same sorted populations. Bulk TCR analyses could not be limited to the rare CMV-responding cells that actually contained HIV-1 proviruses. TCRbeta richness in CMV- and Gag-responding cells was significantly lower than in anti-CD3/anti-CD28-responding cells; CMV-responding cells had higher oligoclonality than CD3/CD28-stimulated and Gag-responding cells. Antigen-responding cells were enriched for expanded CDR3beta sequences that were degenerate, which suggests that CD4+ responses to CMV and Gag underwent convergent selection. Only a small number of individuals took part in the study, and only a limited range of antigens was tested.

This specimen's treatment or condition label, per the study, means: suppressive antiretroviral therapy. Lysates of CMV-infected fibroblasts at around 10 ug/mL were used to stimulate the cells. Memory populations depleted of antigen-responding cells were obtained by sorting nonresponding CD40L-negative CD69-negative CD45RO-high memory CD4+ T cells. Participants were HIV-1-infected adults who started suppressive ART during chronic infection. For at least 4 years, the participants' plasma HIV-1 RNA had been undetectable, below 50 copies/mL. To be included, participants needed a CD4+ T cell count above 400 cells/uL and a positive CMV serology. Before stimulation, PBMCs were isolated using density centrifugation and then depleted of CD8+ T cells. For 15 to 20 hours, CD8-depleted PBMCs were stimulated with anti-CD28/CD49d costimulation, a CD40-blocking antibody, and enfuvirtide, which was added to prevent new infections. Cells were sorted on a Beckman Coulter MoFlo Legacy or XDP sorter, with propidium iodide excluding dead cells. For samples with more than one million cells, genomic DNA was extracted with the QIAamp DNA Mini Kit, and for all other samples the Quick-DNA Microprep Kit was used.

TCRbeta repertoires were sequenced from genomic DNA with the immunoSEQ hsTCRB assay version 4 in survey mode. Genomic DNA was diluted to roughly 10 ng/uL, and up to roughly 1 ug per sample was used for TCRbeta sequencing. On the study's bioinformatics: Analysis of the TCRbeta data was done in ImmunoSeq Analyzer 3.0, and diversity was computed on productive nucleotide rearrangements. The improved Chao index was used to estimate lower-bound TCR diversity, and the Gini coefficient was used to estimate clonality using the Immunarch R package. Different nucleotide rearrangements encoding the same CDR3beta amino acid sequence were treated as distinct clonotypes. Differential abundance analysis found TCRbeta sequences that were significantly enriched in antigen-responding cells compared with anti-CD3/anti-CD28-activated cells. GLIPH2 clustered TCRs by predicted peptide-MHC specificity, both within individual participants and across merged participant data sets. The table comes from immuneACCESS by way of TCRdb, which keeps in-frame sequences with V and J called. Part of the clones is missing from these tables; in studies checked, under half for an unresolved V gene and the rest for unknown reasons. That table is the source of V, J and clone size, and D and trimming were worked out from the DNA. This sample comprises 25,000 to 35,000 clones, around 80% of them detected only once. The ten largest clones capture around 0.81% of the sample.

The sequence derives from an adult woman with HIV who was CMV-seropositive. The specimen was CD4+ T cells sorted from PBMCs after roughly 19-hour stimulation, collected from a patient who received antiretroviral therapy. The cell subset or site label, as the study defines it: CD40L-CD69- CD45RO-high memory CD4 T cells not responding to CMV lysate.

The sequenced DNA is TGTGCCTGGAGTGTCCAAGCTACAGTTCTGAACACTGAAGCTTTCTTT. Translation gives CAWSVQATVLNTEAFF. The sequence is built from TRBV30 and TRBJ1-1; the D gene cannot be named for sure. The germline V gene (reference sequence) yields GTSNPN for CDR1 and SVGIG for CDR2. From the cysteine up to the phenylalanine, the CDR3 has a length of 16 residues. The read is trimmed to its CDR3 DNA, 48 bases read in frame from base 1. Relative to germline, V is 0 bases shorter and J is 0 bases shorter, with 14 bases between their ends.